Below are 7 T cell receptor beta chains sequenced from a single sample in a study of blood T cell repertoires in COVID-19. Using immunoSEQ multiplex PCR, the repertoire was profiled, and TCRdb retains in-frame clones only, with some absent. In the table there are about 380,000 clones, around 87% of which are singletons. The material sequenced was PBMCs or T cells enriched from blood (not recorded which). The receptors originated from a man younger than 40 who had recovered from COVID-19.

V usage is TRBV7-8 and J usage is TRBJ2-5, with TRBD1 matching 11 bases. The ends lost 4 bases at V and 4 bases at J; junction bases unmatched: 11. The CDR3 is made up of 17 amino acids. Per the germline V gene, CDR1 is SGHVS and CDR2 is FQNEAQ. In nucleotides, the CDR3 is TGTGCCAGCAGCTCCCCCCGGGACAGGGGGTCGACAGAGACCCAGTACTTC. Its translation is CASSSPRDRGSTETQYF.

There are a few counts of this clone. J is TRBJ1-4 and V is TRBV6-5; D is uncertain. The CDR3 contains 14 residues. Trimming removed 0 bases at V and 4 bases at J, with 6 bases between. CDR1 and CDR2 (germline): MNHEY, SVGAGI. CDR3 sequence: CASSYSNSNEKLFF. As DNA, the CDR3 is TGTGCCAGCAGTTACTCGAACAGTAATGAAAAACTGTTTTTT.

This chain uses TRBV10-2 with TRBJ1-5; 10 bases agree with TRBD1. CDR1 is WSHSY and CDR2 is SAAADI in the germline V gene. The junction had 12 bases not matched to a gene; V was cut back by 4 bases and J by 0 bases. This CDR3 is 19 amino acids long. This chain's CDR3 is CASSGQRDRGPISNQPQHF. Written as DNA, the CDR3 is TGCGCCAGCAGTGGGCAGAGGGACAGGGGACCTATTAGCAATCAGCCCCAGCATTTT.

The genes are TRBV7-9 and TRBJ1-1; 7 nucleotides match TRBD1. The junction had 5 bases not matched to a gene; V was cut back by 3 bases and J by 1 base. CDR3 length equals 15 residues. Germline V gene lookup returns CDR1 SEHNR and CDR2 FQNEAQ (reference sequence). The CDR3 region is CASSFRDSPNTEAFF. For the CDR3, the DNA is TGTGCCAGCAGCTTCAGGGACAGCCCGAACACTGAAGCTTTCTTT.

The rearrangement uses TRBV14 and TRBJ2-2; maybe TRBD1 (6 bases). Between the trimmed V and J ends, which lost 7 bases and 2 bases, there was a span of 11 bases. CDR3 length equals 14 residues. Germline-derived CDR1 and CDR2 are SGHDN and FVKESK. The CDR3 nucleotides are TGTGCCAGCACCCGACAGGAAAACACCGGGGAGCTGTTTTTT. This encodes CASTRQENTGELFF.

The chain combines TRBV27 with TRBJ2-1; D uncertain. In germline, CDR1 is MNHEY, CDR2 SMNVEV (reference sequence). The length of the CDR3 is 12 residues. Between the trimmed V and J ends, which lost 4 bases and 6 bases, there was a span of 7 bases. This chain's CDR3 is CASSSVGNEQFF. CDR3 nucleotide sequence: TGTGCCAGCAGTTCGGTCGGCAATGAGCAGTTCTTC.

This clone was seen a handful of times. The V gene is TRBV15, the J gene TRBJ1-4, with D perhaps matching TRBD1 (5 bases). The V gene's germline CDR1 is LNHNV and CDR2 YYDKDF (reference sequence). The CDR3 is 17 amino acids. The V gene lost 5 bases and the J gene lost 5 bases, with 21 bases spanning the gap. DNA of the CDR3: TGTGCCACCAGCCCCGACAGCTTAAAACCCTCAAATGAAAAACTGTTTTTT. As protein: CATSPDSLKPSNEKLFF.